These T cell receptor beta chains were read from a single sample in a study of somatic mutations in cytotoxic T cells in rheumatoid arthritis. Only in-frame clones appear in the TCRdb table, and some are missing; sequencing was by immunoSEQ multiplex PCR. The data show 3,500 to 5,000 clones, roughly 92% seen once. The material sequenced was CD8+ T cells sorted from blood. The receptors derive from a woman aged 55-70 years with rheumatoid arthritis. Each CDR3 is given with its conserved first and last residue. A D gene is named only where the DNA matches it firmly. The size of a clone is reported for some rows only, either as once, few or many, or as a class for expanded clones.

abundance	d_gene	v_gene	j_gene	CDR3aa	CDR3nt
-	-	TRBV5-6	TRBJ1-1	CASSLAWGLGSEAFF	TGTGCCAGCAGCTTGGCTTGGGGGCTAGGTTCTGAAGCTTTCTTT
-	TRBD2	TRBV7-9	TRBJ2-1	CASSRLAAADDVYNEQFF	TGTGCCAGCAGCAGACTAGCGGCTGCTGATGACGTCTACAATGAGCAGTTCTTC
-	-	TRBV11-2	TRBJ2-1	CASSSALGIAYNEQFF	TGTGCCAGCAGCTCAGCCCTCGGAATAGCATACAATGAGCAGTTCTTC
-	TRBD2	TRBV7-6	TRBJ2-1	CASSLWASGRAGNEQFF	TGTGCCAGCAGCTTATGGGCTAGCGGGAGGGCGGGGAATGAGCAGTTCTTC
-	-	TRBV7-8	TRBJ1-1	CASSLWRGGTEAFF	TGTGCCAGCAGCCTATGGAGGGGCGGCACTGAAGCTTTCTTT
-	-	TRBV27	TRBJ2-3	CASSLGPGTSTDTQYF	TGTGCCAGCAGTTTAGGGCCGGGGACTAGCACAGATACGCAGTATTTT
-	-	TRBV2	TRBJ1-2	CASSEHPGAPNYGYTF	TGTGCCAGCAGTGAACACCCAGGGGCGCCTAACTATGGCTACACCTTC
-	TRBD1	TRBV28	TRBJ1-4	CASSLGGQLDEKLFF	TGTGCCAGCAGCCTAGGGGGACAGCTTGATGAAAAACTGTTTTTT
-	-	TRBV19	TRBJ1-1	CASSIGSPSTEAFF	TGTGCCAGTAGTATAGGCTCCCCCAGCACTGAAGCTTTCTTT
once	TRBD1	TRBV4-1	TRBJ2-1	CASGQGGREQFF	TGCGCCAGCGGCCAAGGGGGCCGTGAGCAGTTCTTC
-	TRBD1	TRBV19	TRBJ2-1	CASTGTAYNEQFF	TGTGCCAGTACCGGGACAGCCTACAATGAGCAGTTCTTC
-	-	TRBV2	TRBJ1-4	CASASMVSGEKLFF	TGTGCCAGTGCCTCCATGGTTTCGGGGGAAAAACTGTTTTTT
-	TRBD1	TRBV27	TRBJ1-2	CASSLGAGGVYGYTF	TGTGCCAGCAGTTTAGGGGCAGGGGGCGTCTATGGCTACACCTTC
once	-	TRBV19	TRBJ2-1	CASSTKTTSSYNEQFF	TGTGCCAGTAGTACGAAGACTACGAGCTCCTACAATGAGCAGTTCTTC
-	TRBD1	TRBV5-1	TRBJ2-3	CASIARTGGPDTQYF	TGCGCCAGCATAGCCAGGACAGGGGGACCAGATACGCAGTATTTT
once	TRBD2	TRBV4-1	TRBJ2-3	CASSQDSPSGGAHTQYF	TGCGCCAGCAGCCAAGATAGCCCTAGCGGGGGGGCACATACGCAGTATTTT
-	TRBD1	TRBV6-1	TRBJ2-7	CASSAQVRTGDYEQYF	TGTGCCAGCAGTGCTCAGGTGCGGACAGGGGACTACGAGCAGTACTTC
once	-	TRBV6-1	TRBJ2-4	CASSELRGGVGSIQYF	TGTGCCAGCAGTGAACTTCGAGGAGGGGTGGGATCCATTCAGTACTTC
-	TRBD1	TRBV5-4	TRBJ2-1	CASSLEGQRYNEQFF	TGTGCCAGCAGCTTGGAGGGACAGCGATACAATGAGCAGTTCTTC
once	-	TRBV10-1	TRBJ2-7	CASSESEEQYF	TGCGCCAGCAGTGAGTCCGAGGAGCAGTACTTC
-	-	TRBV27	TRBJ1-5	CASSLNRNSNQPQHF	TGTGCCAGCAGTTTAAACAGAAATAGCAATCAGCCCCAGCATTTT
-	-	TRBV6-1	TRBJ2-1	CASSEKAEQDEQFF	TGTGCCAGCAGTGAAAAGGCGGAACAAGATGAGCAGTTCTTC
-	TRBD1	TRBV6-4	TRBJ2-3	CASSAETGVPTDTQYF	TGTGCCAGCAGCGCCGAAACAGGGGTTCCCACAGATACGCAGTATTTT